This T cell receptor beta chain derives from a study of blood T cells in healthy people across ages. The CDR3 has 14 residues. The V gene lost 0 bases and the J gene lost 3 bases, with 8 bases spanning the gap. CDR1 is MDHEN, CDR2 SYDVKM, per germline. Next came a second PCR, run for about 7 to 12 cycles, which used a sample-barcoded 5' primer along with a J-beta primer mix. MiXCR, run by TCRdb on the 5' RACE reads, gives a single entry per CDR3 protein. The sample consists of around 990,000 distinct CDR3 sequences, around 25% of them appearing once. A further study also used this sample, focusing on T cells of mothers and their children.

The chain uses TRBV28 and TRBJ2-5; unclear D gene. Sequenced input: blood. The sequence came from a girl aged 2 to 9 in good health. This CDR3 reads CASSLWDQKETQYF. The CDR3 nucleotides are TGTGCCAGCAGTTTATGGGACCAGAAAGAGACCCAGTACTTC.